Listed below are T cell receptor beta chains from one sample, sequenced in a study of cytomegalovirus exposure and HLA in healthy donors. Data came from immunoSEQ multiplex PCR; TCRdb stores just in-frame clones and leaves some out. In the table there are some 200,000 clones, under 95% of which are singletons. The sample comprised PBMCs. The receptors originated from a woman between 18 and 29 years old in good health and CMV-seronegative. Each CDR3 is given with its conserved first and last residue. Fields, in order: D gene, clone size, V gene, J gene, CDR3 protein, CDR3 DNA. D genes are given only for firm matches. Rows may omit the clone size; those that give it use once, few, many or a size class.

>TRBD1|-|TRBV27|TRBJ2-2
CASTLSGTGDVGELFF
TGTGCCAGCACTCTATCAGGGACAGGGGACGTCGGGGAGCTGTTTTTT
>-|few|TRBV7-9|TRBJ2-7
CASSLSGGAYEQYF
TGTGCCAGCAGCTTATCAGGCGGGGCCTACGAGCAGTACTTC
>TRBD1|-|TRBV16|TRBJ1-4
CASSLVGQGDEKLFF
TGTGCCAGCAGCCTCGTGGGACAGGGGGATGAAAAACTGTTTTTT
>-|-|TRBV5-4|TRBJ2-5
CASSFQRFQETQYF
TGTGCCAGCAGCTTCCAGCGATTCCAAGAGACCCAGTACTTC
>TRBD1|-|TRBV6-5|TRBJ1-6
CASSYGTGSHNSPLHF
TGTGCCAGCAGTTACGGGACAGGGTCGCATAATTCACCCCTCCACTTT
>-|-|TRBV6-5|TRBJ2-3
CASSYSSGLLTDTQYF
TGTGCCAGCAGTTACTCGTCCGGACTTCTCACAGATACGCAGTATTTT
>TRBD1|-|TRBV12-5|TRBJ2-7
CASGVGQVGYEQYF
TGTGCTAGTGGTGTGGGACAGGTGGGTTACGAGCAGTACTTC
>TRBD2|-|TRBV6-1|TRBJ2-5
CASSEFVLAGGGETQYF
TGTGCCAGCAGTGAATTCGTACTAGCGGGAGGGGGGGAGACCCAGTACTTC
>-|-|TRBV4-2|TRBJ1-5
CASSQDRGYSNQPQHF
TGTGCCAGCAGCCAAGATAGAGGCTATAGCAATCAGCCCCAGCATTTT
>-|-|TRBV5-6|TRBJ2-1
CASSLAAGTAYNEQFF
TGTGCCAGCAGCTTGGCCGCAGGTACAGCCTACAATGAGCAGTTCTTC
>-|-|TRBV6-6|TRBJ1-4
CASSYSTVREKLFF
TGTGCCAGCAGTTACTCGACAGTACGGGAAAAACTGTTTTTT
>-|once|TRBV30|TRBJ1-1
CAWSTGRNTEAFF
TGTGCCTGGAGTACAGGGAGGAACACTGAAGCTTTCTTT
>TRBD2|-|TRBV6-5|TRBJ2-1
CASSSLGRIAGVEQFF
TGTGCCAGCAGTTCCCTTGGGAGAATAGCGGGAGTAGAGCAGTTCTTC
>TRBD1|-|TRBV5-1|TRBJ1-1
CASSLTGDDAFF
TGCGCCAGCAGTCTTACAGGGGATGACGCTTTCTTT
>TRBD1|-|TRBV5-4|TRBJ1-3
CASSTGQVGNTIYF
TGTGCCAGCAGCACGGGACAGGTTGGAAACACCATATATTTT
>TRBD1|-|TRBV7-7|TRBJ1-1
CASSLQGGAEAFF
TGTGCTAGCAGCTTACAGGGGGGTGCTGAAGCTTTCTTT
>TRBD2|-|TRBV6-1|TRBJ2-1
CASRTSGYNEQFF
TGTGCCAGCAGGACTAGCGGGTACAATGAGCAGTTCTTC
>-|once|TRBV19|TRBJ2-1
CASSIMSGQWNEQFF
TGTGCCAGTAGTATAATGTCAGGGCAGTGGAATGAGCAGTTCTTC
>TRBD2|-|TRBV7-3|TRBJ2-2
CASSLGASGTYRSTGELFF
TGTGCCAGCAGCTTAGGGGCTAGCGGGACTTATCGTAGCACCGGGGAGCTGTTTTTT
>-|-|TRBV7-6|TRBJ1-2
CASSLGTTSRYGYTF
TGTGCCAGCAGCTTAGGTACGACAAGCCGGTATGGCTACACCTTC
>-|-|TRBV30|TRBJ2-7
CAWNLGASSEQYF
TGTGCCTGGAATCTGGGGGCGAGCAGCGAGCAGTACTTC
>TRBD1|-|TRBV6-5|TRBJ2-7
CASSTGTGGREQYF
TGTGCCAGCAGTACTGGGACAGGGGGCCGCGAGCAGTACTTC
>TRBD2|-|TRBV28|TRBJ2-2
CASSVTRTSGKRSTGELFF
TGTGCCAGCAGTGTTACTCGGACTAGCGGGAAGAGAAGCACCGGGGAGCTGTTTTTT
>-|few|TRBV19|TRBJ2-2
CASTPSGLNTGELFF
TGTGCCAGTACCCCAAGCGGGCTGAACACCGGGGAGCTGTTTTTT
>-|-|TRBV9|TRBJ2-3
CASSVFGETQYF
TGTGCCAGCAGCGTATTTGGAGAAACGCAGTATTTT
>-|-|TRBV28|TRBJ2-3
CASSFPRIDTQYF
TGTGCCAGCAGTTTTCCGAGAATAGATACGCAGTATTTT
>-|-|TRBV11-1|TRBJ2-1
CASSLALVGRQQDNEQFF
TGTGCCAGCAGCTTAGCTTTAGTGGGGCGGCAACAAGACAATGAGCAGTTCTTC
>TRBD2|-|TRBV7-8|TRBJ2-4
CASSRQRDLAKNIQYF
TGTGCCAGCAGCCGACAGCGGGACCTAGCCAAAAACATTCAGTACTTC
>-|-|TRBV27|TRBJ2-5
CASSMSSVYQETQYF
TGTGCCAGCAGTATGTCTAGCGTGTACCAAGAGACCCAGTACTTC
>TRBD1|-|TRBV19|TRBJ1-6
CATKGQDISYNSPLHF
TGTGCCACAAAGGGACAGGATATCTCCTATAATTCACCCCTCCACTTT
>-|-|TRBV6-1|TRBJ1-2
CASSERTGGYTF
TGTGCCAGCAGTGAAAGAACAGGTGGCTACACCTTC